Each of the 20 T cell receptor beta chains below was sequenced from the same sample in a study of cytomegalovirus exposure and HLA in healthy donors. Amplification used 60 Vbeta primers and 13 Jbeta primers. The assay was immunoSEQ multiplex PCR, and TCRdb's table has in-frame clones only and misses some. The repertoire holds some 130,000 clones, with around 80% as singletons. Source material: PBMCs. The receptor source for this set is a man aged 30 to 39 in good health.

This clone came up a few times. The rearrangement joins TRBV7-3 to TRBJ2-7, with D unresolved. The CDR3 is made up of 13 amino acids. CDR1 SGHTA and CDR2 FQGTGA come from the germline V gene. V was shortened by 0 bases and J by 8 bases, with 11 bases between the two germline ends. The CDR3 region has the DNA TGTGCCAGCAGCTTAACGATTGCGTCCCAGCAGTACTTC. Translated, it gives CASSLTIASQQYF. Supplemented by reference TRBV7-3 and TRBJ2-7, the full variable domain reads GAGVSQTPSNKVTEKGKYVELRCDPISGHTALYWYRQSLGQGPEFLIYFQGTGAADDSGLPNDRFFAVRPEGSVSTLKIQRTERGDSAVYLCASSLTIASQQYFGPGTRLTVT.

This rearrangement joins TRBV9 to TRBJ1-3; no reliable D call. CDR1 is SGDLS and CDR2 is YYNGEE in the germline V gene. The CDR3 runs 16 residues. Trimming stripped 0 bases from V and 5 bases from J, with 15 bases between. CDR3 nucleotide sequence: TGTGCCAGCAGCGTAGAATCGGCAGGTTATAGAAACACCATATATTTT. Translating gives CASSVESAGYRNTIYF. The full variable domain, its missing parts supplied by reference TRBV9 and TRBJ1-3, is DSGVTQTPKHLITATGQRVTLRCSPRSGDLSVYWYQQSLDQGLQFLIQYYNGEERAKGNILERFSAQQFPDLHSELNLSSLELGDSALYFCASSVESAGYRNTIYFGEGSWLTVV.

This chain uses TRBV4-3 with TRBJ1-6; D unresolved. This CDR3 is 16 amino acids long. The germline gives CDR1 LGHNA, CDR2 YSLEER. Trimming stripped 1 base from V and 6 bases from J, with 13 bases between. The CDR3 DNA sequence: TGCGCCAGCAGCCAAGGCAGATGGAGCCTTAATTCACCCCTCCACTTT. This encodes CASSQGRWSLNSPLHF.

This rearrangement joins TRBV15 to TRBJ2-3, with a tentative D call TRBD2 (5 bases). Germline CDR1 is LNHNV and CDR2 is YYDKDF (reference sequence). V was shortened by 0 bases and J by 9 bases, with 19 bases between the two germline ends. This CDR3 has 16 amino acids. The CDR3 nucleotides read TGTGCCACCAGCAGAGATCCCTCGGCCGGGGATGGGACGCAGTATTTT. Encoded protein: CATSRDPSAGDGTQYF.

This clone was counted between two and nine times. The CDR3 loop is CASSLSGLLGANVLTF. CDR3 DNA: TGTGCCAGCAGCTTAAGCGGCCTTCTTGGGGCCAACGTCCTGACTTTC. The V and J genes are TRBV7-8 and TRBJ2-6; D is possibly TRBD2 (5 bases). V lost 2 bases and J 3 bases, leaving 11 bases between the germline ends. This CDR3 comprises 16 residues. CDR1 is SGHVS, CDR2 FQNEAQ, per germline.

This rearrangement joins TRBV7-2 to TRBJ2-5; D possibly corresponds to TRBD2 (5 bases). V lost 3 bases and J 5 bases, leaving 13 bases between the germline ends. The germline V gene has CDR1 SGHTA and CDR2 FQGNSA. There are 14 residues in the CDR3. The CDR3 reads CASSLGSVKETQYF. Written as DNA, the CDR3 is TGTGCCAGCAGCTTGGGTAGCGTGAAGGAGACCCAGTACTTC.

The chain couples TRBV25-1 to TRBJ2-7, with D perhaps matching TRBD2 (6 bases). Looked up from germline, CDR1 is MGHDK and CDR2 is SYGVNS. Trimming pared 1 base from V and 4 bases from J, leaving 14 bases between. This CDR3 spans 15 amino acids. The CDR3 DNA reads TGTGCCAGCAGTGAATTGTCTGCGGGGAGGTACGAGCAGTACTTC. It specifies CASSELSAGRYEQYF.

About this clone itself: Other DNA sequences from this sample encode an identical CDR3 as well. J is TRBJ1-1 and V is TRBV6-1; 9 nucleotides match TRBD1. With 6 bases clipped from V and 5 bases from J, the junction kept 4 bases outside the gene matches. The CDR3 loop spans 13 amino acids. Germline CDR1 is MNHNS and CDR2 is SASEGT. The CDR3: CASRQGAGTEAFF. For the CDR3, the DNA is TGTGCCAGCAGACAGGGGGCTGGGACTGAAGCTTTCTTT.

This clone was observed a few times. The chain joins TRBV6-5 to TRBJ1-2, with D tentatively TRBD1 (5 bases). Germline CDR1 reads MNHEY; CDR2 reads SVGAGI. The ends were cut back, 6 bases at V and 5 bases at J, with 19 bases in the middle. This CDR3 is built from 15 residues. The CDR3 reads CASRKTLGGHYGYTF. The DNA for the CDR3 is TGTGCCAGCAGAAAGACACTTGGCGGACATTATGGCTACACCTTC.

This clone was found once. The chain joins TRBV7-9 to TRBJ2-7, with unresolved D. CDR3 length: 14 amino acids. V dropped 4 bases and J dropped 7 bases, with 17 bases sitting between them. The germline V gene has CDR1 SEHNR and CDR2 FQNEAQ (reference sequence). The CDR3 sequence: CASSYLGASSEQYF. The CDR3 region has the DNA TGTGCCAGCAGCTACCTCGGAGCGTCCTCAGAGCAGTACTTC.

The chain combines TRBV4-1 with TRBJ2-5; maybe TRBD2 (5 bases). The CDR3 runs 20 residues. V lost 2 bases and J lost 4, with 29 bases in between. Germline CDR1 MGHRA, CDR2 YSYEKL. CDR3 DNA: TGCGCCAGCAGCCAAATCCCTGCCCGGGGTGAGGGAGCAGTGAGAGAGACCCAGTACTTC. Its protein product is CASSQIPARGEGAVRETQYF.

This rearrangement joins TRBV7-8 to TRBJ2-5, with 10 positions matching TRBD1. CDR3 length: 16 residues. V was clipped by 3 bases and J by 4 bases; unmatched bases: 8. The germline V gene encodes CDR1 SGHVS and CDR2 FQNEAQ. CDR3 amino acids: CASSFWSGTGVETQYF. CDR3 coding DNA: TGTGCCAGCAGCTTCTGGAGCGGGACAGGGGTAGAGACCCAGTACTTC.

The rearrangement uses TRBV7-9 and TRBJ2-5; D may be TRBD2 (5 bases). Germline-derived CDR1 and CDR2 are SEHNR and FQNEAQ (reference sequence). V was shortened by 4 bases and J by 2 bases, with 17 bases between the two germline ends. This CDR3 spans 16 amino acids. Here the CDR3 reads CASSSLGAGSQETQYF. The CDR3 DNA reads TGTGCCAGCAGCTCGCTGGGAGCCGGTTCTCAAGAGACCCAGTACTTC.

The V and J genes are TRBV5-8 and TRBJ1-5; no clear D. Trimming pared 0 bases from V and 4 bases from J, leaving 8 bases between. This CDR3 has 14 amino acids. Germline CDR1 reads SGHTS; CDR2 reads YDEGEE. The CDR3 region is CASSLGLLNQPQHF. CDR3 coding DNA: TGTGCCAGCAGCTTGGGTCTCCTGAATCAGCCCCAGCATTTT.

This rearrangement joins TRBV7-9 to TRBJ1-5; TRBD1 might be the D (5 bases). The CDR3 loop spans 12 amino acids. V was clipped by 1 base and J by 11 bases, with 9 bases between them. Germline V gene lookup returns CDR1 SEHNR and CDR2 FQNEAQ (reference sequence). The DNA of the CDR3 is TGTGCCAGCAGCTTAGAAGGGGTAACCCAGCATTTT. Amino acids: CASSLEGVTQHF.

V and J are TRBV7-9 and TRBJ2-1; 9 bases fit TRBD1. Germline V lookup: CDR1 SEHNR, CDR2 FQNEAQ (reference sequence). V shed 8 bases, J shed 3 bases, and the junction held 5 bases outside the gene matches. The CDR3 runs to 14 residues. In DNA form, the CDR3 reads TGTGCCAGCGGAGTGACAGGGGGCTACAATGAGCAGTTCTTC. Translation: CASGVTGGYNEQFF.

The V gene is TRBV6-5, the J gene TRBJ1-1, with no clear D. Germline V gene sequence: CDR1 MNHEY, CDR2 SVGAGI. The CDR3 contains 13 residues. V lost 11 bases to trimming and J lost 5 bases, with 18 bases between them. CDR3 protein: CAARARTRTEAFF. The CDR3 DNA sequence: TGTGCCGCCCGAGCACGCACGAGGACTGAAGCTTTCTTT.

V gene TRBV7-9 combines with J gene TRBJ1-1; no firm D call. CDR1 is SEHNR and CDR2 is FQNEAQ in the germline V gene (reference sequence). The CDR3 runs to 15 residues. V was cut by 1 base and J by 3 bases, with 12 bases left in between. CDR3 sequence reads: CASSLGASPYTEAFF. The DNA for the CDR3 is TGTGCCAGCAGCTTAGGGGCGAGCCCTTACACTGAAGCTTTCTTT.

The chain joins TRBV20-1 to TRBJ1-1; D is perhaps TRBD1 (6 bases). Germline values: CDR1 DFQATT, CDR2 SNEGSKA (reference sequence). Between the trimmed V and J ends, which lost 3 bases and 11 bases, there was a span of 10 bases. There are 10 residues in the CDR3. CDR3 loop: CSARGGAAFF. In nucleotides, the CDR3 is TGCAGTGCTAGGGGGGGGGCGGCTTTCTTT.

CDR3 region: CASSFGGSVETQYF. The DNA of the CDR3 is TGTGCCAGCAGTTTCGGAGGGAGCGTGGAGACCCAGTACTTC. The rearrangement links TRBV28 to TRBJ2-5; possible D gene TRBD2, 6 bases. Germline CDR1 is MDHEN and CDR2 is SYDVKM. Trimming cost V 3 bases and J 5 bases, with 13 bases left between them. The CDR3 length is 14 residues.